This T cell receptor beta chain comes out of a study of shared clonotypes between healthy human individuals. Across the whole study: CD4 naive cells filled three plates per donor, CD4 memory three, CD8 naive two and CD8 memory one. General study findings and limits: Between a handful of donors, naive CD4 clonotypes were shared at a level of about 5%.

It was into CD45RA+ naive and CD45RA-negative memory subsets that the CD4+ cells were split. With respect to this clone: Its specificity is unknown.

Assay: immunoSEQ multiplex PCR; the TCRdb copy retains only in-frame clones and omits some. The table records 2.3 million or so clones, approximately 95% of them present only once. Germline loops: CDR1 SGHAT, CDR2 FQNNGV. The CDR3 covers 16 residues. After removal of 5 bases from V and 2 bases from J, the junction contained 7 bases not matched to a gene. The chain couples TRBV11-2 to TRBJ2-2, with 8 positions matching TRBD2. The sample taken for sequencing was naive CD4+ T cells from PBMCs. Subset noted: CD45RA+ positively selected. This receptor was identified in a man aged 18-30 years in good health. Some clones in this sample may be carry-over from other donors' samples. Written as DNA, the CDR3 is TGTGCCAGCAGCCTGCTAGCGGGTAGCAACACCGGGGAGCTGTTTTTT. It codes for CASSLLAGSNTGELFF.